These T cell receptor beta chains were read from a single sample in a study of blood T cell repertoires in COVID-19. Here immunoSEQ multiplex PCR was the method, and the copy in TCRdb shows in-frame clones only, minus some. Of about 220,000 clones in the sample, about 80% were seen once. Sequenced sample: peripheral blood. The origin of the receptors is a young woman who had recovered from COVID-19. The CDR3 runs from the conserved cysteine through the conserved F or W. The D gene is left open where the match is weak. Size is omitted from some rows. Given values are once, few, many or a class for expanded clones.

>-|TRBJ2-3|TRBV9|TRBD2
CASSVGAGVTDTQYF
TGTGCCAGCAGCGTAGGAGCGGGAGTCACAGATACGCAGTATTTT
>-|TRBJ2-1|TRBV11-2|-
CASSLWAGFSDNEQFF
TGTGCCAGCAGCTTATGGGCAGGTTTTAGCGACAATGAGCAGTTCTTC
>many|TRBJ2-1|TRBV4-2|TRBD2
CASSQEWTSGSDEQFF
TGTGCCAGCAGCCAAGAATGGACTAGCGGGAGCGATGAGCAGTTCTTC
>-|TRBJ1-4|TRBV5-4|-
CASSLSLGQKGEKLFF
TGTGCCAGCAGCCTCTCTTTAGGACAGAAAGGTGAAAAACTGTTTTTT
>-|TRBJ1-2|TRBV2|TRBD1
CASKDRGGANYGYTF
TGTGCCAGCAAAGACAGGGGGGGAGCTAACTATGGCTACACCTTC
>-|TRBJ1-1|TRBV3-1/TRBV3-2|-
CASSQDRVFF
TGTGCCAGCAGCCAAGACAGGGTTTTCTTT
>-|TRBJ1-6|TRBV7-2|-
CASSLRQPFNSPLHF
TGTGCCAGCAGCTTGAGGCAGCCCTTTAATTCACCCCTCCACTTT
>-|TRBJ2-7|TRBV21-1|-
CASSKRRETGRFSEQYF
TGTGCCAGCAGCAAAAGAAGAGAGACAGGGAGGTTCAGCGAGCAGTACTTC
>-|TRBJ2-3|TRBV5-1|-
CARSREGGDTDTQYF
TGCGCCCGCAGCCGCGAGGGGGGGGACACAGATACGCAGTATTTT
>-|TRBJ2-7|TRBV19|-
CASSRRGGAMPYEQYF
TGTGCCAGTAGCCGCAGAGGCGGGGCAATGCCCTACGAGCAGTACTTC
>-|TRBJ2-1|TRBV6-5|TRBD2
CASSPQRGNNEQFF
TGTGCCAGCAGTCCACAGCGGGGGAACAATGAGCAGTTCTTC
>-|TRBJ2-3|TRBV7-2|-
CASSLGQGTADTQYF
TGTGCCAGCAGCTTAGGGCAGGGGACGGCAGATACGCAGTATTTT
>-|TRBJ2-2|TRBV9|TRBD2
CASSVDPGGGTGELFF
TGTGCCAGCAGCGTAGACCCGGGGGGGGGCACCGGGGAGCTGTTTTTT
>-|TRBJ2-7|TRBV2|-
CASSRDWNYEQYF
TGTGCCAGCAGTCGGGACTGGAACTACGAGCAGTACTTC
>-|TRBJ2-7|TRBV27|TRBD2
CASSLAGGLEYF
TGTGCCAGCAGTCTAGCGGGAGGGCTCGAGTACTTC
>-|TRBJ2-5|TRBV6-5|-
CARSAGGQETQYF
TGTGCCCGCTCCGCCGGGGGCCAAGAGACCCAGTACTTC
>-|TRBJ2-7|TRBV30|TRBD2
CAWSSGTSGYYEQYF
TGTGCCTGGAGTTCCGGGACTAGCGGATACTACGAGCAGTACTTC
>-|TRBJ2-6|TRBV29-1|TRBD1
CSVETGASGANVLTF
TGCAGCGTTGAGACAGGGGCATCTGGGGCCAACGTCCTGACTTTC
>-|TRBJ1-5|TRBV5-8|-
CASSQTVPGPQHF
TGTGCCAGCAGCCAGACAGTCCCGGGGCCCCAGCATTTT
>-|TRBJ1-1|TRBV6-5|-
CATRIRVNTEAFF
TGTGCTACACGTATCAGGGTGAACACTGAAGCTTTCTTT
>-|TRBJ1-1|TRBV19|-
CASSIDSRTVLRRNTEAFF
TGTGCCAGTAGTATAGATTCCAGGACAGTCCTCCGGCGGAACACTGAAGCTTTCTTT
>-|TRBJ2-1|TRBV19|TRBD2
CASWAGGVNEQFF
TGTGCCAGTTGGGCGGGAGGAGTCAATGAGCAGTTCTTC
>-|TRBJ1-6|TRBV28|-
CASSPIKNSPLHF
TGTGCCAGCAGCCCTATCAAAAATTCACCCCTCCACTTT